These 30 T cell receptor beta chains originate from one sample sequenced in a study of T cell responses to AZD1222 COVID-19 vaccine (dated by TCRdb to about 2021). Receptor amplification or capture employed the immunoSEQ multiplex PCR assay. TCRdb mirrors the immuneACCESS table, restricted to in-frame sequences. Some clones are absent from its copies; in checked studies, under half trace to an unresolved V gene, and the reason for the others is unknown. This sample lists 150,000 to 200,000 clones; roughly 90% were detected once. More than 1.1% of the sample is held by the ten biggest clonotypes. Explained via the paper, the time point label denotes: baseline before first vaccination. This specimen consisted of peripheral blood, obtained on day 0 of AZD1222 vaccination. These receptors were taken from an adult in good health.

The chain is built from TRBV5-4 and TRBJ2-1, with a tentative D call TRBD1 (6 bases). CDR1 and CDR2 from the germline V gene are SGHNT and YYREEE (reference sequence). V lost 4 bases and J lost 9, with 17 bases in between. This CDR3 is built from 14 residues. The CDR3, as DNA: TGTGCCAGCAGCCCAGGGGTTAGTCGGGGTGAGCAGTTCTTC. This translates into CASSPGVSRGEQFF.

The chain employs TRBV12-5 and TRBJ2-1; TRBD2 aligns across 10 bases. V shed 0 bases and J 5 bases; nucleotides not matched to a gene: 16. Germline CDR1 is LGHNT and CDR2 is FRNRAP. The CDR3 length is 20 residues. The CDR3 region is CASGLVARGLAGVTDNEQFF. CDR3 coding DNA: TGTGCTAGTGGTTTGGTAGCCCGGGGGCTAGCGGGAGTTACGGACAATGAGCAGTTCTTC.

Concerning this clone itself: Other DNA sequences within the sample encode an identical CDR3. This chain joins TRBV5-4 and TRBJ1-1; D uncertain. There are 12 residues in the CDR3. With 2 bases removed from V and 5 bases from J, the gap between germline ends came to 7 bases. Germline V CDR1 and CDR2: SGHNT, YYREEE (reference sequence). CDR3 residues: CASSFSGTEAFF. The CDR3 nucleotides are TGTGCCAGCAGCTTTAGTGGAACTGAAGCTTTCTTT.

This chain links TRBV7-8 with TRBJ1-5, with TRBD1 as a possible D gene (6 bases). The CDR3 is 16 amino acids. V was cut by 1 base and J by 7 bases, with 17 bases left in between. Germline V gene lookup returns CDR1 SGHVS and CDR2 FQNEAQ. The CDR3 DNA sequence: TGTGCCAGCAGCTTAGAGTCGAGGGGGGTCGGGCAGCCCCAGCATTTT. Protein: CASSLESRGVGQPQHF.

The CDR3 DNA reads as TGTGCCAGCAGTTCAGGGAGGGATAATTCACCCCTCCACTTT. Translation gives CASSSGRDNSPLHF. J is TRBJ1-6 and V is TRBV28, with D possibly TRBD1 on 5 matching bases. Between the trimmed V and J ends, which lost 4 bases and 5 bases, there was a span of 9 bases. Germline CDR1 reads MDHEN; CDR2 reads SYDVKM. CDR3 size: 14 residues.

The V gene is TRBV28, the J gene TRBJ2-1; D is undetermined. Germline loops: CDR1 MDHEN, CDR2 SYDVKM. V was shortened by 10 bases and J by 0 bases, with 16 bases between the two germline ends. This CDR3 region has 15 residues. CDR3 in DNA: TGTGCCACCCAACCCCGCGGTCGCTCCTACAATGAGCAGTTCTTC. Encoded protein: CATQPRGRSYNEQFF.

This chain uses TRBV27 with TRBJ1-6, with D tentatively TRBD1 (6 bases). CDR1 is MNHEY, CDR2 SMNVEV, per germline (reference sequence). This CDR3 contains 15 residues. V lost 5 bases to trimming and J lost 7 bases, with 15 bases between them. The CDR3 DNA reads as TGTGCCAGCAGTCCGTACGGGGGGCAGAATTCACCCCTCCACTTT. Encoded protein: CASSPYGGQNSPLHF.

V gene TRBV6-5 combines with J gene TRBJ2-1; 7 nucleotides line up with TRBD2. Germline V gene sequence: CDR1 MNHEY, CDR2 SVGAGI. V was clipped by 2 bases and J by 3 bases; unmatched bases: 1. This CDR3 has 14 residues. The CDR3 loop is CASSYGGGYNEQFF. The CDR3, as DNA: TGTGCCAGCAGTTACGGCGGGGGCTACAATGAGCAGTTCTTC.

This clone was detected only once. The V call is TRBV6-5, the J call TRBJ1-6; D perhaps matches TRBD1 (6 bases). There are 16 residues in the CDR3. The V gene lost 2 bases and the J gene lost 2 bases, with 10 bases spanning the gap. The germline V gene encodes CDR1 MNHEY and CDR2 SVGAGI. The CDR3 DNA is TGTGCCAGCAGTTACCTACAGGGCCCCTATAATTCACCCCTCCACTTT. This codes for CASSYLQGPYNSPLHF.

This chain links TRBV18 with TRBJ1-1, with 7 bases fitting TRBD1. The CDR3 covers 15 residues. Trimming took 6 bases from V and 1 from J; bases not matched to a gene: 8. CDR1 and CDR2 from the germline V gene are KGHSH and LQKENI. The CDR3 region is CASSPGQLKNTEAFF. In DNA form, the CDR3 reads TGTGCCAGCTCGCCGGGACAGTTGAAGAACACTGAAGCTTTCTTT.

The chain recombines TRBV23-1 with TRBJ1-4; 9 nucleotides match TRBD1. TRBV23-1 is assigned to the ORF class and has an uncertain function. The CDR3 is 18 residues long. V was clipped by 1 base and J by 3 bases; unmatched bases: 9. The chain's CDR3 is CASSQYPGTGLANEKLFF. The CDR3 DNA reads TGCGCCAGCAGTCAATACCCGGGGACAGGGTTAGCTAATGAAAAACTGTTTTTT.

This chain connects TRBV19 to TRBJ2-7; tentatively, D is TRBD1 (6 bases). V was trimmed by 0 bases and J by 4 bases, leaving 13 bases between them. The CDR3 covers 15 residues. Germline V gene lookup returns CDR1 LNHDA and CDR2 SQIVND (reference sequence). CDR3 bases: TGTGCCAGTAGTATAGAGGGGGCGCTTCCTTACGAGCAGTACTTC. Amino acid sequence: CASSIEGALPYEQYF.

The V gene is TRBV7-2, the J gene TRBJ2-5; 14 bases map to TRBD2. Germline V lookup: CDR1 SGHTA, CDR2 FQGNSA. V lost 4 bases, J lost 3 bases, and 4 bases stayed unmatched. This CDR3 has 16 residues. The CDR3, as DNA: TGTGCCAGCAGCTCCGGACTAGCGGGAGGAAAAGAGACCCAGTACTTC. This encodes CASSSGLAGGKETQYF.

CDR3 DNA: TGTGCCAGCAGTGAATTTCGGGGGGCGGGCGCCAACGTCCTGACTTTC. Translating it yields CASSEFRGAGANVLTF. The chain combines TRBV6-1 with TRBJ2-6; the D gene is possibly TRBD2 (7 bases). Germline V gene lookup returns CDR1 MNHNS and CDR2 SASEGT. This CDR3 region has 16 residues. With 2 bases removed from V and 7 bases from J, the gap between germline ends came to 15 bases.

DNA of the CDR3: TGTGCCAGCAGTGAGGGGGACAGGGTCGATGGCTACACCTTC. It encodes CASSEGDRVDGYTF. The chain uses TRBV2 and TRBJ1-2; 9 nucleotides align to TRBD1. The CDR3 loop spans 14 amino acids. J lost 6 bases, V lost 3 bases, and 5 bases had no gene match. Germline loops: CDR1 SNHLY, CDR2 FYNNEI. Using reference TRBV2 and TRBJ1-2 for the parts outside the CDR3, the full variable domain is EPEVTQTPSHQVTQMGQEVILRCVPISNHLYFYWYRQILGQKVEFLVSFYNNEISEKSEIFDDQFSVERPDGSNFTLKIRSTKLEDSAMYFCASSEGDRVDGYTFGSGTRLTVV.

The chain uses TRBV11-3 and TRBJ2-2; 7 bases match TRBD1. Germline V gene data show CDR1 as SGHNT and CDR2 as YENEEA. The CDR3 covers 13 residues. V gave up 4 bases and J gave up 6 bases; unmatched junction bases: 2. CDR3 bases: TGTGCCAGCAGCTCGACAGGGTCCGGGGAGCTGTTTTTT. This codes for CASSSTGSGELFF.

The rearrangement joins TRBV19 to TRBJ1-6; D is unclear. Germline-derived CDR1 and CDR2 are LNHDA and SQIVND (reference sequence). V was pared by 5 bases and J by 0 bases, with 8 bases between. The CDR3 has 15 residues. The chain's CDR3 is CASSWGASYNSPLHF. The CDR3 DNA is TGTGCCAGTAGTTGGGGTGCCTCCTATAATTCACCCCTCCACTTT.

This chain joins TRBV5-1 and TRBJ2-2, with TRBD1 matching over 11 bases. The CDR3 loop spans 16 amino acids. From germline, CDR1 is SGHRS and CDR2 YFSETQ. Unmatched junction bases numbered 7, after V lost 4 bases and J lost 5 bases. DNA for the CDR3: TGCGCCAGCAGCGCCCGGGACAGGGGGAGAACCGGGGAGCTGTTTTTT. This sequence encodes CASSARDRGRTGELFF.

The chain recombines TRBV3-1 (or the pseudogene TRBV3-2) with TRBJ1-2; D is possibly TRBD1 (5 bases). Germline V lookup: CDR1 LGHDT, CDR2 YNNKEL (reference sequence). Trimming shortened V by 7 bases and J by 2 bases, and 14 bases separated the two germline ends. This CDR3 comprises 14 residues. In nucleotides, the CDR3 is TGTGCCAGCACCCGAGGGACGCCGAACTATGGCTACACCTTC. Protein product: CASTRGTPNYGYTF.

V is TRBV7-9 and J is TRBJ2-7; 10 bases fit TRBD1. The CDR3 is 14 amino acids. Germline V gene data show CDR1 as SEHNR and CDR2 as FQNEAQ (reference sequence). J gave up 2 bases and V 5 bases, and 3 bases lay outside the gene matches. CDR3 coding DNA: TGTGCCAGCAGCCTCGGACAGGGGGCCTACGAGCAGTACTTC. It translates to CASSLGQGAYEQYF.

The rearrangement links TRBV2 to TRBJ1-4; D may be TRBD1 (5 bases). Germline V gives CDR1 SNHLY, CDR2 FYNNEI. The CDR3 runs 16 residues. V gave up 6 bases and J gave up 0 bases, with 14 bases separating them. CDR3 nucleotides: TGTGCCAGCAGAATGACAGCTCATACAACTAATGAAAAACTGTTTTTT. This encodes CASRMTAHTTNEKLFF.

In this sample, this clone turned up once. The chain uses TRBV5-4 and TRBJ1-2; D is uncertain. CDR1 is SGHNT, CDR2 YYREEE, per germline (reference sequence). This CDR3 is 13 amino acids long. Deletions cut 1 base from V and 4 bases from J, with 8 bases between. CDR3 DNA sequence: TGTGCCAGCAGCTTGCACAACGCCTATGGCTACACCTTC. Protein product: CASSLHNAYGYTF.

This sequence joins TRBV5-6 and TRBJ1-1, with D hard to call. Germline V CDR1 and CDR2: SGHDT, YYEEEE. V was cut by 0 bases and J by 10 bases, with 10 bases left in between. The CDR3 has 12 amino acids. In DNA, the CDR3 is TGTGCCAGCAGCTTGGTCGATCGGGGAGCTTTCTTT. This sequence encodes CASSLVDRGAFF.

This chain joins TRBV1 and TRBJ2-1; the table's D gene call, TRBD2, was not cross checked with the DNA. TRBV1 is reported as a pseudogene. The CDR3 sequence is 17 residues long. The CDR3: CTSSQDFAQREGFEQFF. As DNA, the CDR3 is TGCACCAGCAGCCAAGATTTTGCCCAGCGGGAGGGATTTGAGCAGTTCTTC.

This chain uses TRBV4-1 with TRBJ1-5; D possibly corresponds to TRBD1 (6 bases). Trimming left V 4 bases short and J 2 bases short, with 12 bases between. Germline lookup yields CDR1 MGHRA and CDR2 YSYEKL. The CDR3 is made up of 15 amino acids. The CDR3 protein is CASSPRGGRNQPQHF. The CDR3 DNA is TGCGCCAGCAGCCCCCGAGGGGGGCGCAATCAGCCCCAGCATTTT.

The J gene is TRBJ2-7, the V gene TRBV6-5, with D hard to call. The CDR3 extends over 16 amino acids. V was cut by 0 bases and J by 0 bases, with 12 bases left in between. Germline V gene lookup returns CDR1 MNHEY and CDR2 SVGAGI. The CDR3 loop reads CASSYSSLTHSYEQYF. The DNA of the CDR3 is TGTGCCAGCAGTTACTCCTCCCTGACTCACTCCTACGAGCAGTACTTC.

The genes are TRBV23-1 and TRBJ1-2; perhaps TRBD1 as D (6 bases). TRBV23-1 is placed among ORFs of uncertain function. The CDR3 is 17 residues long. The V end lost 3 bases, the J end lost 4 bases, and 21 bases lay between the germline ends. In DNA, the CDR3 is TGCGCCAGCAGTCAGGCCTCCGGACAGTCCTTCCCCTATGGCTACACCTTC. It yields the protein CASSQASGQSFPYGYTF.

J is TRBJ1-4 and V is TRBV6-5; D remains unclear. CDR3 length: 12 residues. Looked up from germline, CDR1 is MNHEY and CDR2 is SVGAGI. Trimming cost V 10 bases and J 7 bases, with 13 bases left between them. The CDR3 sequence is CATSPPGEKLFF. In DNA, the CDR3 is TGTGCCACCTCCCCTCCTGGTGAAAAACTGTTTTTT.

The chain links TRBV2 to TRBJ2-2; TRBD1 aligns across 8 bases. Germline CDR1 and CDR2: SNHLY and FYNNEI. Unmatched junction bases numbered 15, after V lost 6 bases and J lost 6 bases. The CDR3 contains 17 residues. In DNA, the CDR3 is TGTGCCAGCAGGGGGGGACAGGCCCCCCGAGGGTCCGGGGAGCTGTTTTTT. Translating gives CASRGGQAPRGSGELFF.

The rearrangement uses TRBV3-1 (or the pseudogene TRBV3-2) and TRBJ1-2; the D is unclear. The CDR3 length is 14 residues. V was pared by 4 bases and J by 2 bases, with 11 bases between. The germline V gene encodes CDR1 LGHDT and CDR2 YNNKEL (reference sequence). CDR3 bases: TGTGCCAGCAGCCCCAACCGGGGAAACTATGGCTACACCTTC. Translated, it gives CASSPNRGNYGYTF.